The TCR beta chain under discussion was sequenced for a study of shared T cell receptors in the human thymus. Using immunoSEQ multiplex PCR, the repertoire was profiled, and TCRdb retains in-frame clones only, with some absent. The sample holds about 660,000 clones, about 89% seen once. This same sample was also part of a study on human thymus T cells. According to that study: Healthy Finnish infants having corrective surgery for congenital heart defects served as donors. Thymus tissue for the work was resected from patients undergoing corrective heart surgery. Both thymic and peripheral blood repertoires showed apparently biased V and J usage. Unrelated people showed highly overlapping thymic repertoires, related research reported.

The sequencing input was thymocytes. The origin of this receptor is a boy younger than two with a congenital heart defect.

CDR3 in amino acids: CSAELEAFF. The CDR3 nucleotides are TGCAGTGCCGAACTTGAAGCTTTCTTT. The chain recombines TRBV20-1 with TRBJ1-1, with D unclear. The CDR3 spans 9 residues. V dropped 6 bases and J dropped 7 bases, with 6 bases sitting between them. Per the germline V gene, CDR1 is DFQATT and CDR2 is SNEGSKA (reference sequence).